The rows below give T cell receptor beta chains drawn from one sample of a study of CD8 T cells in ankylosing spondylitis. TCRdb reprocessed the 5' RACE reads via MiXCR and lists one record per CDR3 protein. The data hold 340,000 or so distinct CDR3 sequences, with about 15% observed a single time. The sequenced material came from blood, either unsorted or a sorted T cell fraction (not recorded which). These receptor sequences come from a male donor with ankylosing spondylitis or in good health (not recorded which). The CDR3 runs from the conserved cysteine through the conserved F or W. D genes are given only for firm matches. Not every row has a clone size; where given, it reads once, few, many or a size class.

clone_size	d_call	v_call	j_call	cdr3_aa	cdr3_nt
few	NA	TRBV12-3/TRBV12-4	TRBJ2-1	CASSFSGNTFF	TGTGCCAGCAGTTTCTCGGGGAATACGTTCTTC
few	TRBD2	TRBV5-1	TRBJ2-7	CASSIFGRADEQYF	TGCGCCAGCAGCATTTTCGGGAGGGCCGACGAGCAGTACTTC
few	NA	TRBV5-1	TRBJ2-1	CASSLGYLSSYNEQFF	TGCGCCAGCAGCTTGGGATACCTGAGCTCCTACAATGAGCAGTTCTTC
few	NA	TRBV5-1	TRBJ2-1	CASSPEGPSQSSYNEQFF	TGCGCCAGCAGCCCCGAGGGACCATCCCAGAGCTCCTACAATGAGCAGTTCTTC
few	TRBD1	TRBV29-1	TRBJ2-5	CSASGTGQETQYF	TGCAGCGCCTCCGGGACAGGCCAAGAGACCCAGTACTTC
NA	NA	TRBV20-1	TRBJ2-5	CSARDEGPVTQYF	TGCAGTGCTAGAGATGAGGGCCCGGTGACCCAGTACTTC
NA	NA	TRBV5-1	TRBJ2-7	CASSASGSPSYEQYF	TGCGCCAGCAGCGCCTCCGGGAGCCCCTCCTACGAGCAGTACTTC
few	NA	TRBV5-1	TRBJ1-6	CASSLVGDNSPLHF	TGCGCCAGCAGCTTGGTGGGGGATAATTCACCCCTCCACTTT
NA	TRBD2	TRBV29-1	TRBJ2-3	CSVGAAGGGTDTQYF	TGCAGCGTAGGGGCTGCGGGAGGGGGCACAGATACGCAGTATTTT
NA	TRBD1	TRBV12-3/TRBV12-4	TRBJ2-5	CASTRDRGGETQYF	TGTGCCAGCACTCGGGACAGGGGAGGGGAGACCCAGTACTTC
few	NA	TRBV29-1	TRBJ2-2	CSAAQLGRGFELFF	TGCAGCGCCGCCCAGTTGGGCCGCGGCTTCGAGCTGTTTTTT
NA	TRBD2	TRBV12-3/TRBV12-4	TRBJ2-7	CASGLAGLEQYF	TGTGCCAGTGGACTAGCGGGACTCGAGCAGTACTTC
few	NA	TRBV5-1	TRBJ2-7	CASKLAEQSEQYF	TGCGCCAGCAAATTGGCGGAACAAAGCGAGCAGTACTTC
many	NA	TRBV5-1	TRBJ2-3	CASSLISGTTDTQYF	TGCGCCAGCAGCTTAATTAGCGGAACCACAGATACGCAGTATTTT
many	NA	TRBV5-1	TRBJ2-7	CASSLAGDSSYEQYF	TGCGCCAGCAGCTTGGCCGGAGACAGTTCCTACGAGCAGTACTTC
few	TRBD2	TRBV11-2	TRBJ2-3	CASSLEAGVLTDTQYF	TGTGCCAGCAGCTTAGAAGCGGGAGTATTGACAGATACGCAGTATTTT
few	TRBD1	TRBV10-1	TRBJ2-1	CASSESKGQTYNEQFF	TGCGCCAGCAGTGAGTCGAAGGGACAGACCTACAATGAGCAGTTCTTC
many	TRBD2	TRBV12-3/TRBV12-4	TRBJ2-7	CASSFGGSGRPTYEQYF	TGTGCCAGCAGTTTTGGTGGTAGCGGGAGGCCTACCTACGAGCAGTACTTC
few	NA	TRBV5-6	TRBJ2-7	CASSSGDFRSTYEQYF	TGTGCCAGCAGCTCGGGGGATTTCAGGAGTACCTACGAGCAGTACTTC
NA	NA	TRBV3-1	TRBJ2-7	CASSPLGGARGQYF	TGTGCCAGCAGCCCGTTGGGAGGAGCGAGGGGGCAGTACTTC